The rows below give T cell receptor beta chains drawn from one sample of a study of cytomegalovirus exposure and HLA in healthy donors. Clones were sequenced by immunoSEQ multiplex PCR, and TCRdb holds only the in-frame ones, with some missing. The sample holds roughly 130,000 clones, 74% seen once. The material sequenced was PBMCs. These receptors all stem from a woman aged 50 to 60 in good health and CMV-seropositive. Both conserved end residues are part of each CDR3. A D gene is named only where the DNA matches it firmly. The listing skips clone size in some rows; elsewhere it reads once, few, many or a size class.

J | V | size | D | DNA | CDR3
TRBJ2-5 | TRBV6-1 | NA | NA | TGTGCCAGCAGTCATACTTGGCGGGGTGAAGAGACCCAGTACTTC | CASSHTWRGEETQYF
TRBJ2-5 | TRBV29-1 | NA | NA | TGCAGCGTTCCAGGCAAGGAGACCCAGTACTTC | CSVPGKETQYF
TRBJ1-1 | TRBV7-9 | NA | NA | TGTGCCAGCAGCTTACAAATGAACACTGAAGCTTTCTTT | CASSLQMNTEAFF
TRBJ2-5 | TRBV29-1 | once | TRBD2 | TGCAGCGTTAGGAGGGTAGCGGGGGAAGAGACCCAGTACTTC | CSVRRVAGEETQYF
TRBJ1-2 | TRBV6-1 | NA | NA | TGTGCCGGAGGACGGGAGGTGGCGTCTTCTGGCTACACCTTC | CAGGREVASSGYTF
TRBJ2-5 | TRBV11-2 | NA | TRBD2 | TGTGCCAGCAGCCCAAGGACTAGCGGGGGACTATTCCAAGAGACCCAGTACTTC | CASSPRTSGGLFQETQYF
TRBJ1-2 | TRBV2 | NA | TRBD1 | TGTGCCAGCAGAGAACAGACCGGGACAGGACCCTTGGTTAACTATGGCTACACCTTC | CASREQTGTGPLVNYGYTF
TRBJ2-1 | TRBV15 | NA | NA | TGTGCCACCAGCCGGGATAGTTATGTGCAGTTCTTC | CATSRDSYVQFF
TRBJ2-5 | TRBV2 | once | NA | TGTGCCAGCAGATCCGCTGCGGAGACCCAGTACTTC | CASRSAAETQYF
TRBJ2-2 | TRBV2 | NA | NA | TGTGCCAGCAGTAAACGAGGACAGACCGAGGTGGAGCTGTTTTTT | CASSKRGQTEVELFF